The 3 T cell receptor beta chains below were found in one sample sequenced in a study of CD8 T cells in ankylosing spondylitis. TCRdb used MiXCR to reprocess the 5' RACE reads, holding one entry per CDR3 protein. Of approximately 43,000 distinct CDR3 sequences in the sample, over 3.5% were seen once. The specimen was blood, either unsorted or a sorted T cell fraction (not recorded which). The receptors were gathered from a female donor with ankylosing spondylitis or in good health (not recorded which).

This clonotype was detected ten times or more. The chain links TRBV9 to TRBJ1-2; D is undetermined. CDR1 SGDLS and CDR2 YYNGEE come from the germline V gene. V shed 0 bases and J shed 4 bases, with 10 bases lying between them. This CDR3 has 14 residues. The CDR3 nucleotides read TGTGCCAGCAGCGTAGGAGGCCGCCCCTATGGCTACACCTTC. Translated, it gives CASSVGGRPYGYTF.

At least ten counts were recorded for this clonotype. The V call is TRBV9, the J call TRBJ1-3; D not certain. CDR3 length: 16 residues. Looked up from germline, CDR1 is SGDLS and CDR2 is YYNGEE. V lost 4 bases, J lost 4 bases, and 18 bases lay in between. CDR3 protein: CASSSARRVEGNTIYF. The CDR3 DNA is TGTGCCAGCAGCTCGGCTAGGAGGGTTGAAGGAAACACCATATATTTT.

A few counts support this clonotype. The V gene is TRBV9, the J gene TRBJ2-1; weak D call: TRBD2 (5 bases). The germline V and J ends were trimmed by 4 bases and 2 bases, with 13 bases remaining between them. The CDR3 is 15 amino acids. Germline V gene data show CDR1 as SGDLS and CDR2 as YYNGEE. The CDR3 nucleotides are TGTGCCAGCAGCTTTACGGGAATCACCTACAATGAGCAGTTCTTC. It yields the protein CASSFTGITYNEQFF.